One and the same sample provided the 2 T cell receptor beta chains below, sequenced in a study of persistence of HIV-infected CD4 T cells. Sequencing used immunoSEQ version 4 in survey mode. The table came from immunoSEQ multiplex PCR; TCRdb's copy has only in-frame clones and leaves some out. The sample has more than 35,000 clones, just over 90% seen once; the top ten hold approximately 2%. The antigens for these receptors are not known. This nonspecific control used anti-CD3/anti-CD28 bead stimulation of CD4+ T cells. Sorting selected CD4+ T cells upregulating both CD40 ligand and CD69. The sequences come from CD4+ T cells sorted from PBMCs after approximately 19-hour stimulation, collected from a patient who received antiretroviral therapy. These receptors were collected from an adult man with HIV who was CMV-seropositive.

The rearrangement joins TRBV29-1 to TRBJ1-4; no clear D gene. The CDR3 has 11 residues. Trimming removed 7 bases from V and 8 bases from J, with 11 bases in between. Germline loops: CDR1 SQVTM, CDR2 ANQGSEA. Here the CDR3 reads CSAADGEKLFF. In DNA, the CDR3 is TGCAGCGCCGCGGACGGAGAAAAACTGTTTTTT.

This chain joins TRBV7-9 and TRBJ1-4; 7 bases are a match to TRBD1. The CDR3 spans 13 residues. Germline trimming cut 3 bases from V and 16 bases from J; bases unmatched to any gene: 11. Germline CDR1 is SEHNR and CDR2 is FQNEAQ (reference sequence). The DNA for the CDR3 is TGTGCCAGCAGCTTGGGACAGACCTACCCAACGTTTTTT. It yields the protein CASSLGQTYPTFF.